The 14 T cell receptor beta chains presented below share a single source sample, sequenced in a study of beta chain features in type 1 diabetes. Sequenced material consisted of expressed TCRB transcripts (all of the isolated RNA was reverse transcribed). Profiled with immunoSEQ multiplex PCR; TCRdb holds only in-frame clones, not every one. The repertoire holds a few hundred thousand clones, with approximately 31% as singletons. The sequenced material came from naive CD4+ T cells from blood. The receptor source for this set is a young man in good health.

The CDR3: CASSYSQDTQYF. The CDR3 bases are TGTGCCAGCAGTTACTCCCAAGATACGCAGTATTTT. This chain joins TRBV6-6 and TRBJ2-3, with D uncertain. The CDR3 runs to 12 residues. CDR1 is MNHNY, CDR2 SVGAGI, per germline (reference sequence). Trimming took off 0 bases at V and 5 bases at J, with 3 bases between the two ends.

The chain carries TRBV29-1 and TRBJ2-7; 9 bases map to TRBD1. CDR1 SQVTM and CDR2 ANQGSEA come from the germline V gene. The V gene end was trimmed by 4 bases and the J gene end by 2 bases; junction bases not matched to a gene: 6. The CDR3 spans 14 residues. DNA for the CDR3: TGCAGCGTTGCGGTGGACAGGGGACCCTACGAGCAGTACTTC. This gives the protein CSVAVDRGPYEQYF.

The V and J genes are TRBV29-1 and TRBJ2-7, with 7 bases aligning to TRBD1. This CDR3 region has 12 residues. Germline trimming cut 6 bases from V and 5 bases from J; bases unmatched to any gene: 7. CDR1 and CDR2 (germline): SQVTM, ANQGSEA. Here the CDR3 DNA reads TGCAGCGTGGGGACAGATCGCGACGAGCAGTACTTC. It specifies CSVGTDRDEQYF.

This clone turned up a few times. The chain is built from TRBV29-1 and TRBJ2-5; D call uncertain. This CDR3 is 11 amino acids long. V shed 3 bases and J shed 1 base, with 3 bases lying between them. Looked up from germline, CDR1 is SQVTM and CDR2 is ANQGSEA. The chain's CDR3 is CSVEIQETQYF. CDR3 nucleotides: TGCAGCGTTGAGATCCAAGAGACCCAGTACTTC.

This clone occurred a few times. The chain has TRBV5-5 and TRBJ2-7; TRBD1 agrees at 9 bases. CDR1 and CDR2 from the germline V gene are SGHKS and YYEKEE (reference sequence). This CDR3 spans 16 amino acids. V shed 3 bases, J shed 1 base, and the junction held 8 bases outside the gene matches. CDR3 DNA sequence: TGTGCCAGCAGCTCAACTATCGGGACAGGGTCCTACGAGCAGTACTTC. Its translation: CASSSTIGTGSYEQYF.

Here the CDR3 reads CSVGPRGPGADTQYF. The CDR3 DNA follows: TGCAGCGTGGGACCTCGGGGCCCTGGCGCAGATACGCAGTATTTT. The V and J genes are TRBV29-1 and TRBJ2-3; either TRBD1 or TRBD2 may supply D (5 bases each). The germline V gene encodes CDR1 SQVTM and CDR2 ANQGSEA. CDR3 length equals 15 residues. Trimming removed 6 bases from V and 4 bases from J, with 20 bases in between.

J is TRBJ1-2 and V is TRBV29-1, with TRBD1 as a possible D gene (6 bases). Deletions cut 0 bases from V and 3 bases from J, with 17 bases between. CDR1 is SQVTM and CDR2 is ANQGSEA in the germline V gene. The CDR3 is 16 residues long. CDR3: CSVEDRGRGTHYGYTF. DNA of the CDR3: TGCAGCGTTGAAGATCGTGGCAGGGGAACGCACTATGGCTACACCTTC. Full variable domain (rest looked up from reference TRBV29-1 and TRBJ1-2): SAVISQKPSRDICQRGTSLTIQCQVDSQVTMMFWYRQQPGQSLTLIATANQGSEATYESGFVIDKFPISRPNLTFSTLTVSNMSPEDSSIYLCSVEDRGRGTHYGYTFGSGTRLTVV.

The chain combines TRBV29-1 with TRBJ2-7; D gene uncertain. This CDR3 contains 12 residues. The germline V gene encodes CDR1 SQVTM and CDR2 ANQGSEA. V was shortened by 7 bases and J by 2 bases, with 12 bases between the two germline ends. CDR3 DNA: TGCAGCGCGACAAGTCCCCCCTACGAGCAGTACTTC. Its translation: CSATSPPYEQYF.

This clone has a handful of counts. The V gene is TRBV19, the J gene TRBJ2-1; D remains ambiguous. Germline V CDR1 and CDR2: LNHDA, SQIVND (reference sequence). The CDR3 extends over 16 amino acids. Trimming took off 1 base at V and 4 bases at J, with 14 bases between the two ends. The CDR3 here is CASSIGSSRPYNEQFF. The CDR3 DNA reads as TGTGCCAGTAGTATAGGGTCGTCTCGACCATACAATGAGCAGTTCTTC.

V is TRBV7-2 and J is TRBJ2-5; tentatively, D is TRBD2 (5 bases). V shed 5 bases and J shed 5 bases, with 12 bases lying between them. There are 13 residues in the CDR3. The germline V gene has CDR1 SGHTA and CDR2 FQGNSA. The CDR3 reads CASSPRVGETQYF. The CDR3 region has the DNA TGTGCCAGCAGCCCGAGGGTGGGCGAGACCCAGTACTTC.

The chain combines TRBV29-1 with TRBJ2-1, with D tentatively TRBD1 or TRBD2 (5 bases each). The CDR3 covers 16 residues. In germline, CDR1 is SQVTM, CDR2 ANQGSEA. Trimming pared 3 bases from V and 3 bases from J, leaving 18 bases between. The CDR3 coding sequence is TGCAGCGTTGACCTGGGGCGGAGGACCCGCTACAATGAGCAGTTCTTC. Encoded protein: CSVDLGRRTRYNEQFF.

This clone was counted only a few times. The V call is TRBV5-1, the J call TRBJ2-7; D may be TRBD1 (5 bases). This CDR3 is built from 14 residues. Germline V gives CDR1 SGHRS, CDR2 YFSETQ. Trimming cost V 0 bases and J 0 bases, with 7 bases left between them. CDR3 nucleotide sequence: TGCGCCAGCAGCTTGGGCAGGGCCTCCTACGAGCAGTACTTC. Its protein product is CASSLGRASYEQYF.

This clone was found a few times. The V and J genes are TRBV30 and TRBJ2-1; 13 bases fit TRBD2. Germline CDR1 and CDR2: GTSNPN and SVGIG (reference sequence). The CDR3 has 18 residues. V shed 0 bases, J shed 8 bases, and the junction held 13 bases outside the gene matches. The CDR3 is CAWSVRVGLAGEAYEQFF. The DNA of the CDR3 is TGTGCCTGGAGTGTAAGGGTAGGACTAGCGGGAGAGGCGTATGAGCAGTTCTTC.

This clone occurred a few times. Here the CDR3 DNA reads TGCAGCGTTGATCCGGGACTAGCTGCAGATACGCAGTATTTT. Translating it yields CSVDPGLAADTQYF. The gene calls are TRBV29-1 and TRBJ2-3; TRBD2 matches 9 bases. The CDR3 consists of 14 residues. The V segment lost 3 bases and the J segment 4 bases; nucleotides outside the gene matches: 5. Germline values: CDR1 SQVTM, CDR2 ANQGSEA.